This T cell receptor (beta chain) is drawn from a study of graft-versus-host responses after intestinal transplantation. General study points: The highest levels of circulating GvH clones went along with early declines in HvG clones after transplant.

The method was immunoSEQ multiplex PCR; TCRdb's version includes in-frame clones alone and lacks a portion of them. The data contain 80,000 to 100,000 clones, about nine tenths of them singletons. About this clone itself: Its antigen is not known.

Germline V gives CDR1 SGHRS, CDR2 YFSETQ. This CDR3 has 14 amino acids. V lost 7 bases and J lost 2; bases outside the gene matches: 5. V usage is TRBV5-1 and J usage is TRBJ2-3, with 9 nucleotides matching TRBD2. The sequence was collected from a human donor who received an intestinal transplant. Here the sequenced sample was unstimulated CD4+ T cells sorted from spleen or lymph node cells, taken before intestinal transplant. The CDR3 sequence: CASGGGAVTDTQYF. The CDR3 bases are TGCGCCAGCGGCGGGGGGGCCGTCACAGATACGCAGTATTTT. Based on the CDR3 plus reference TRBV5-1 and TRBJ2-3, the full variable domain is KAGVTQTPRYLIKTRGQQVTLSCSPISGHRSVSWYQQTPGQGLQFLFEYFSETQRNKGNFPGRFSGRQFSNSRSEMNVSTLELGDSALYLCASGGGAVTDTQYFGPGTRLTVL.